Given below is one TCR beta chain in context. What it binds is not known. The record originates from a study of OX40 agonist ivuxolimab in advanced cancers. Study context: Partial responses occurred in three patients (one hepatocellular carcinoma, two cutaneous melanoma).

The V gene's germline CDR1 is LNHNV and CDR2 YYDKDF (reference sequence). The V end was cut by 4 bases, the J end by 3 bases, with 9 bases between. CDR3 size: 13 residues. Clones were read by immunoSEQ multiplex PCR, and TCRdb kept only the in-frame ones, dropping some. The sample shows some 86,000 clones, about 90% of them seen only once. Study-level findings and limits: The average count of expanded clones was higher among CD8+ T cells than among CD4+.

The clonotype originates from an adult with an advanced solid tumor such as melanoma, head and neck, liver or kidney cancer. This specimen was CD4+ or CD8+ T cells sorted from blood, taken in a trial of the OX40 agonist ivuxolimab. This chain connects TRBV15 to TRBJ1-1, with D hard to call. CDR3 DNA sequence: TGTGCCACCAGCAAGGAGGTGGACACTGAAGCTTTCTTT. Protein sequence: CATSKEVDTEAFF. Complete variable domain (other parts from reference TRBV15 and TRBJ1-1): DAMVIQNPRYQVTQFGKPVTLSCSQTLNHNVMYWYQQKSSQAPKLLFHYYDKDFNNEADTPDNFQSRRPNTSFCFLDIRSPGLGDTAMYLCATSKEVDTEAFFGQGTRLTVV.